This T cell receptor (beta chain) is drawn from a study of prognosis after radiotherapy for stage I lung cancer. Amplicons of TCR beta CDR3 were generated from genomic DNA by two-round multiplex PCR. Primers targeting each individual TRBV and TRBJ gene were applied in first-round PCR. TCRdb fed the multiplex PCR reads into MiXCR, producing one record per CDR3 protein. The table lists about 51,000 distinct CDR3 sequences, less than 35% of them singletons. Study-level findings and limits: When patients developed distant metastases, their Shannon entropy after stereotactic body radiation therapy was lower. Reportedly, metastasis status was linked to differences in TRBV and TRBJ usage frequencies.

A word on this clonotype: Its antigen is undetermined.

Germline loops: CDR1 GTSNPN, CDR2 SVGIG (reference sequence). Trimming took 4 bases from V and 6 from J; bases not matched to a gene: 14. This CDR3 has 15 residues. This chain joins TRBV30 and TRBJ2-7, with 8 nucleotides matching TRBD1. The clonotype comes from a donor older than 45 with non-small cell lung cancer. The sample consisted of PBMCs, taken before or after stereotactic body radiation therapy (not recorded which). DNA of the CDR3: TGTGCCTGGATTAGCCATTCGGGACAGGAGCGCGAGCAGTACTTC. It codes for CAWISHSGQEREQYF.